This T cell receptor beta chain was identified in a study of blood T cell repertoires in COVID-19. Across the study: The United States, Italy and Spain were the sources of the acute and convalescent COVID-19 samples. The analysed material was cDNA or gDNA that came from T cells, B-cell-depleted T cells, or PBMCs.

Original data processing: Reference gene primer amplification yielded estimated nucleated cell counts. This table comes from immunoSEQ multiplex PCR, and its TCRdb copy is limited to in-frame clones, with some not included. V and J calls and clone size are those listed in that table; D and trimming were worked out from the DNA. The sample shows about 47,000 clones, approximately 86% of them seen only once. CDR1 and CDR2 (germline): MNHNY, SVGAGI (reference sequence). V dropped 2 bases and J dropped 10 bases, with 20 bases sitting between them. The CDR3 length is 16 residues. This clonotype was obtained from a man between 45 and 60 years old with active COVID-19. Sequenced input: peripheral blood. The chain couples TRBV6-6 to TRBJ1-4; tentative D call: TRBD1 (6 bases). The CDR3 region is CASSYRVRQGKVKLFF. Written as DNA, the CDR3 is TGTGCCAGCAGTTACCGAGTAAGGCAGGGGAAGGTAAAACTGTTTTTT.